The T cell receptor beta chain described here comes from a study of OX40 agonist ivuxolimab in advanced cancers. Study findings and constraints: It was also the case that some nonresponders had low normalized T-cell clonal expansion.

Concerning this clone itself: Its antigen is currently unknown.

The table came from immunoSEQ multiplex PCR; TCRdb's copy has only in-frame clones and leaves some out. This sample carries around 12,000 clones, less than 90% of them seen once, and the ten largest clones take around 13%. The V end was cut by 2 bases, the J end by 3 bases, with 13 bases between. The CDR3 runs to 15 residues. From germline, CDR1 is SEHNR and CDR2 FQNEAQ (reference sequence). The V and J genes are TRBV7-9 and TRBJ1-1; D is possibly TRBD1 (6 bases). The sequence derives from an adult with an advanced solid tumor such as melanoma, head and neck, liver or kidney cancer. The input for sequencing was CD4+ or CD8+ T cells sorted from blood, taken in a trial of the OX40 agonist ivuxolimab. Here the CDR3 DNA reads TGTGCCAGCAGCTTACGGGACCGGGGGCACACTGAAGCTTTCTTT. Residues: CASSLRDRGHTEAFF.